These T cell receptor beta chains were read from a single sample in a study of cytomegalovirus exposure and HLA in healthy donors. Sequencing was performed with immunoSEQ multiplex PCR; in TCRdb, only in-frame clones are kept and a portion is missing. The sample consists of around 110,000 clones, approximately 9.4% of them appearing once. The sequenced sample was PBMCs. Receptors originate from a man under 40 in good health and CMV-seronegative. The CDR3 runs from the conserved cysteine through the conserved F or W. A D gene is named only where the DNA matches it firmly. Clone size appears in some rows only: once, few, many, or a class for an expanded clone.

J gene,D gene,V gene,clone size,CDR3 DNA,CDR3 protein
TRBJ2-3,TRBD1,TRBV6-6,few,TGTGCCAGCAGACCTGGGACAGGGGGAAACACGCAGTATTTT,CASRPGTGGNTQYF
TRBJ1-2,.,TRBV7-2,.,TGTGCCAGCAGCCAAAAGACAGGAGAAGCCCATGGCTACACCTTC,CASSQKTGEAHGYTF
TRBJ1-5,.,TRBV7-9,few,TGTGCCAGCAGCTCCGGACCGGGGTTGGGCAATCAGCCCCAGCATTTT,CASSSGPGLGNQPQHF
TRBJ2-2,TRBD2,TRBV5-1,few,TGCGCCAGCAGCCCCAACCGACTAGCGGATTTGACCGGGGAGCTGTTTTTT,CASSPNRLADLTGELFF
TRBJ1-2,TRBD1,TRBV6-1,few,TGTGCCAGCAGGCCGGGACAGAACTATGGCTACACCTTC,CASRPGQNYGYTF
TRBJ2-7,.,TRBV6-1,.,TGTGCCAGCAGTGAAGAGCCAAATTACGAGCAGTACTTC,CASSEEPNYEQYF
TRBJ2-7,TRBD2,TRBV5-4,few,TGTGCCAGCAGCTTGAGTTCCCGGGGGGGGAGCTACGAGCAGTACTTC,CASSLSSRGGSYEQYF
TRBJ2-1,TRBD2,TRBV12-5,few,TGTGCTAGTGGCTCGAAGCGGGGGGCGGCTGACAATGAGCAGTTCTTC,CASGSKRGAADNEQFF
TRBJ1-3,TRBD1,TRBV19,.,TGTGCCAGTAGTTTAGACAGGGCGAGAACTGGAAACACCATATATTTT,CASSLDRARTGNTIYF
TRBJ2-1,.,TRBV21-1,.,TGTGCCAGCAGCAAACGGGACTACCCAGATCGTACTTCCGAAGGGCAGTTCTTC,CASSKRDYPDRTSEGQFF
TRBJ2-5,.,TRBV7-2,.,TGTGCCAGCAGCTTGGCTTGGAGACGTCAAACAAGCCGCCAAGAGACCCAGTACTTC,CASSLAWRRQTSRQETQYF
TRBJ1-5,.,TRBV27,few,TGTGCCAGCAGTTTAATGCAGGGGATGGATCAGCCCCAGCATTTT,CASSLMQGMDQPQHF
TRBJ2-2,.,TRBV4-1,.,TGCGCCAGCAGCCTCAGCGGCACCGGGGAGCTGTTTTTT,CASSLSGTGELFF
TRBJ2-7,.,TRBV21-1,few,TGTGCCAGCAGCCGGGGGGACGAGCAGTACTTC,CASSRGDEQYF
TRBJ2-7,.,TRBV9,few,TGTGCCAGCAGCAGGGTAGGGGGAGGGAGCTCCTACGAGCAGTACTTC,CASSRVGGGSSYEQYF
TRBJ2-7,TRBD1,TRBV6-6,.,TGTGCCAGCAGGATGACAGGGTCGGCCTACGAGCAGTACTTC,CASRMTGSAYEQYF
TRBJ1-6,TRBD1,TRBV6-5,.,TGTGCCAGCAGCCGCGACAGGGCCCTTAATTCACCCCTCCACTTT,CASSRDRALNSPLHF
TRBJ2-7,.,TRBV19,.,TGTGCCAGTAGTATCCCCCACAGCAGCTCCTACGAGCAGTACTTC,CASSIPHSSSYEQYF
TRBJ1-3,.,TRBV7-6,.,TGTGCCAGCAGCCCAAATCCACCCGGGACTATCTCTGGAAACACCATATATTTT,CASSPNPPGTISGNTIYF
TRBJ2-7,.,TRBV25-1,.,TGTGCCAGCAGTGACCCCAGAGGGGAGGTCGGCTACGAGCAGTACTTC,CASSDPRGEVGYEQYF
TRBJ1-4,TRBD1,TRBV19,few,TGTGCCAGTAGTAGGACCGGGACAGCGAATGAAAAACTGTTTTTT,CASSRTGTANEKLFF
TRBJ1-5,.,TRBV2,.,TGTGCCAGCAGTCCGAACACCAGAAATCAGCCCCAGCATTTT,CASSPNTRNQPQHF
TRBJ1-2,TRBD1,TRBV4-1,few,TGCGCCAGCAGCCAAGATCGGACAGGGCCTTATGGCTACACCTTC,CASSQDRTGPYGYTF
TRBJ2-3,TRBD1,TRBV4-3,few,TGCGCCAGCAGCCAAGACTCGACAGGGTGGACAGATACGCAGTATTTT,CASSQDSTGWTDTQYF
TRBJ1-5,.,TRBV7-2,few,TGTGCCAGCAGCGCCGATTCAGGGCGGCGTCAGCCCCAGCATTTT,CASSADSGRRQPQHF
TRBJ1-2,.,TRBV29-1,.,TGCAGCGTAAACAGGGACGATAACTATGGCTACACCTTC,CSVNRDDNYGYTF
TRBJ2-5,TRBD2,TRBV4-1,.,TGCGCCAGCAGCGACCGGACTAGCGGCCAAGAGACCCAGTACTTC,CASSDRTSGQETQYF
TRBJ2-4,TRBD2,TRBV11-3,.,TGTGCCAGCAGCTTAGATCTGGCTAGCGGGAGTTTTGACAAAAACATTCAGTACTTC,CASSLDLASGSFDKNIQYF
TRBJ1-2,TRBD1,TRBV5-4,.,TGTGCCAGCAGCTTGAACAGGGGGCTCTATGGCTACACCTTC,CASSLNRGLYGYTF
TRBJ1-5,TRBD1,TRBV12-5,.,TGTGCTAGTGGGACAGGGGCTAATCAGCCCCAGCATTTT,CASGTGANQPQHF
TRBJ2-7,TRBD1,TRBV27,.,TGTGCCAGCAGTTCCCAGTGGGGGACAGGTTCTCCCGAGCAGTACTTC,CASSSQWGTGSPEQYF
TRBJ1-1,.,TRBV10-3,.,TGTGCCATCAGGAGCCAGGGGCAAACTGAAGCTTTCTTT,CAIRSQGQTEAFF
TRBJ1-5,.,TRBV6-4,few,TGTGCCAGCGGGGAGGGAGGCAATCAGCCCCAGCATTTT,CASGEGGNQPQHF
TRBJ1-5,TRBD1,TRBV19,few,TGTGCCAGTAGCGTGACAGGGGGCAATCAGCCCCAGCATTTT,CASSVTGGNQPQHF
TRBJ1-4,.,TRBV27,.,TGTGCCAGCAGTCCCGGGAAAGGTTATGAAAAACTGTTTTTT,CASSPGKGYEKLFF
TRBJ2-2,.,TRBV18,.,TGTGCCAGCTCACCGCGTGCGGCAGACGCCGGGGAGCTGTTTTTT,CASSPRAADAGELFF
TRBJ2-7,.,TRBV19,few,TGTGCCAGTAGCTCCACGGGACTCCTCTACGAGCAGTACTTC,CASSSTGLLYEQYF
TRBJ2-3,TRBD2,TRBV2,few,TGTGCCAGCAGTACTAGCGGGAGGGCGGCAGATACGCAGTATTTT,CASSTSGRAADTQYF
TRBJ2-6,TRBD1,TRBV7-9,.,TGTGCCAGCGGGGGCCAGGGGGTATGGTCTGGGGCCAACGTCCTGACTTTC,CASGGQGVWSGANVLTF
TRBJ1-2,.,TRBV19,.,TGTGCCAGTAGTTCTTTGAGGGGCTACACCTTC,CASSSLRGYTF
TRBJ2-7,TRBD2,TRBV6-5,.,TGTGCCAGCAGTTACCGTTATAGCGGGTTCGACGAGCAGTACTTC,CASSYRYSGFDEQYF
TRBJ1-1,.,TRBV19,few,TGTGCCAGTAGTATAGGGTGGGGGAGGACTGAAGCTTTCTTT,CASSIGWGRTEAFF
TRBJ2-1,.,TRBV12-1,few,TGTGCCAGCAGCTTTGGAGCCATAGCGTCCTACAATGAGCAGTTCTTC,CASSFGAIASYNEQFF
TRBJ1-1,.,TRBV2,few,TGTGCCAGCAGTGACACTCCGGCGGGGCCTGAAGCTTTCTTT,CASSDTPAGPEAFF
TRBJ2-7,.,TRBV4-1,.,TGCGCCAGCAGCCAAGATAAAACCCCCGGGCTAGCAGGGGCCGAGCAGTACTTC,CASSQDKTPGLAGAEQYF